This passage covers 22 T cell receptor beta chains from one sample sequenced in a study of blood T cell repertoires in COVID-19. This table comes from immunoSEQ multiplex PCR, and its TCRdb copy is limited to in-frame clones, with some not included. The sample carries about 69,000 clones, approximately 90% recorded once. The sequenced material came from peripheral blood. The receptors come from a woman aged 18-35 years with acute or convalescent COVID-19.

The chain joins TRBV6-5 to TRBJ1-6; 7 bases match TRBD1. Germline-derived CDR1 and CDR2 are MNHEY and SVGAGI. The CDR3 sequence is 15 residues long. V lost 5 bases and J lost 6; bases outside the gene matches: 7. Written as DNA, the CDR3 is TGTGCCAGCAGTCCCGGGACAGAATTTAATTCACCCCTCCACTTT. Its translation is CASSPGTEFNSPLHF.

V and J are TRBV30 and TRBJ1-1; TRBD1 matches at 11 bases. In germline, CDR1 is GTSNPN, CDR2 SVGIG (reference sequence). V lost 4 bases and J lost 7; bases outside the gene matches: 5. The length of the CDR3 is 13 residues. The CDR3 DNA sequence: TGTGCCTGGAATGGACAGGGGGCGGTTGAAGCTTTCTTT. Translated: CAWNGQGAVEAFF.

The chain combines TRBV6-2 or TRBV6-3 with TRBJ2-1, with TRBD2 identical over 7 bases. Losses at the gene ends were 2 bases for V and 7 bases for J; bases not matched to a gene: 8. This CDR3 contains 15 residues. Germline values: CDR1 MNHEY, CDR2 SVGEGT. CDR3 in amino acids: CASSYGGGPGNEQFF. The CDR3 DNA reads TGTGCCAGCAGTTACGGGGGAGGGCCAGGGAATGAGCAGTTCTTC.

The chain links TRBV23-1 to TRBJ2-5; 7 bases line up with TRBD1. TRBV23-1 is given ORF status, its function remaining uncertain. The CDR3 consists of 15 residues. The V gene end was trimmed by 4 bases and the J gene end by 1 base; junction bases not matched to a gene: 6. The CDR3 DNA reads as TGCGCCAGCAGTCCCCCGGGACAGTCCCAAGAGACCCAGTACTTC. Amino acid sequence: CASSPPGQSQETQYF.

The chain recombines TRBV11-2 with TRBJ2-7, with D perhaps matching TRBD2 (5 bases). Trimming stripped 1 base from V and 4 bases from J, with 8 bases between. The CDR3 extends over 13 amino acids. The germline V gene encodes CDR1 SGHAT and CDR2 FQNNGV. The CDR3 spells CASSLGTEYEQYF. In DNA form, the CDR3 reads TGTGCCAGCAGCTTAGGGACTGAGTACGAGCAGTACTTC.

The rearrangement uses TRBV28 and TRBJ1-1; D is unclear. V shed 4 bases and J shed 7 bases, with 13 bases lying between them. Per germline, CDR1 MDHEN and CDR2 SYDVKM. The CDR3 length is 13 residues. CDR3 DNA sequence: TGTGCCAGCAGTTCCCCCGGGGAATATGAAGCTTTCTTT. It translates to CASSSPGEYEAFF.

The genes are TRBV3-1 (or the pseudogene TRBV3-2) and TRBJ1-1; 9 bases are shared with TRBD1. The CDR3 length is 14 residues. V lost 5 bases and J lost 10; bases outside the gene matches: 11. Germline CDR1 LGHDT, CDR2 YNNKEL (reference sequence). The CDR3 protein is CASSNSPGQGRAFF. The DNA of the CDR3 is TGTGCCAGCAGCAACTCCCCGGGACAGGGAAGAGCTTTCTTT.

The V call is TRBV24-1, the J call TRBJ2-7; 8 nucleotides agree with TRBD1. Trimming took 2 bases from V and 0 from J; bases not matched to a gene: 8. The CDR3 extends over 17 amino acids. Per the germline V gene, CDR1 is KGHDR and CDR2 is SFDVKD. The CDR3 loop reads CATSDSGQARSSYEQYF. Here the CDR3 DNA reads TGTGCCACCAGTGATTCGGGACAGGCCAGGAGCTCCTACGAGCAGTACTTC.

This clone was observed once. The chain couples TRBV10-2 to TRBJ1-6, with TRBD1 matching 7 bases. The V and J ends lost 5 bases and 6 bases, in that order; junction bases with no gene match: 10. This CDR3 comprises 16 residues. Per germline, CDR1 WSHSY and CDR2 SAAADI. Written as DNA, the CDR3 is TGCGCCAGCAGTACCGGGACAGCCCCCGGTAATTCACCCCTCCACTTT. Translated: CASSTGTAPGNSPLHF.

J is TRBJ2-3 and V is TRBV5-1; D perhaps matches TRBD2 (5 bases). V lost 1 base and J lost 2, with 11 bases in between. The CDR3 totals 15 residues. Germline loops: CDR1 SGHRS, CDR2 YFSETQ. In DNA, the CDR3 is TGCGCCAGCAGCTTGCTAGAGGGAGCCACAGATACGCAGTATTTT. This codes for CASSLLEGATDTQYF. Complete variable domain (other parts from reference TRBV5-1 and TRBJ2-3): KAGVTQTPRYLIKTRGQQVTLSCSPISGHRSVSWYQQTPGQGLQFLFEYFSETQRNKGNFPGRFSGRQFSNSRSEMNVSTLELGDSALYLCASSLLEGATDTQYFGPGTRLTVL.

The V and J genes are TRBV6-6 and TRBJ2-7; 7 nucleotides align to TRBD2. CDR3 size: 14 residues. CDR1 is MNHNY, CDR2 SVGAGI, per germline (reference sequence). V lost 4 bases, J lost 6 bases, and 9 bases stayed unmatched. CDR3 nucleotides: TGTGCCAGCAGTTTCTCGAGCGGGACCGCCGAGCAGTACTTC. It codes for CASSFSSGTAEQYF.

This chain joins TRBV4-1 and TRBJ2-1; TRBD2 agrees at 10 bases. V lost 2 bases to trimming and J lost 0 bases; unmatched junction nucleotides: 4. Germline CDR1 reads MGHRA; CDR2 reads YSYEKL. This CDR3 is built from 17 residues. CDR3 bases: TGCGCCAGCAGCCAACTAGCGGGAGTCAGCTCCTACAATGAGCAGTTCTTC. Protein: CASSQLAGVSSYNEQFF.

The genes are TRBV6-5 and TRBJ2-5; D may be TRBD2 (5 bases). Germline loops: CDR1 MNHEY, CDR2 SVGAGI. This CDR3 has 15 amino acids. V was trimmed by 5 bases and J by 1 base, leaving 14 bases between them. The CDR3 nucleotides read TGTGCCAGCAGTCACTATAGCGTAACCCAAGAGACCCAGTACTTC. Protein product: CASSHYSVTQETQYF.

This clone was seen once. The gene calls are TRBV19 and TRBJ1-5; D not resolved. The germline V and J ends were trimmed by 5 bases and 0 bases, with 11 bases remaining between them. Per germline, CDR1 LNHDA and CDR2 SQIVND (reference sequence). This CDR3 has 15 amino acids. CDR3 residues: CASSEQSYSNQPQHF. Written as DNA, the CDR3 is TGTGCCAGTAGTGAACAGAGTTATAGCAATCAGCCCCAGCATTTT.

V usage is TRBV5-8 and J usage is TRBJ2-1; D may be TRBD1 (6 bases). Germline V gives CDR1 SGHTS, CDR2 YDEGEE. This CDR3 comprises 17 residues. V dropped 4 bases and J dropped 0 bases, with 17 bases sitting between them. The CDR3, as DNA: TGTGCCAGCAGCCTGGGACATTTGGCGAGCTCCTACAATGAGCAGTTCTTC. Translating gives CASSLGHLASSYNEQFF. Combining the CDR3 with reference TRBV5-8 and TRBJ2-1 gives the whole variable domain EAGVTQSPTHLIKTRGQQATLRCSPISGHTSVYWYQQALGLGLQFLLWYDEGEERNRGNFPPRFSGRQFPNYSSELNVNALELEDSALYLCASSLGHLASSYNEQFFGPGTRLTVL.

The rearrangement uses TRBV6-5 and TRBJ1-1; 7 nucleotides line up with TRBD1. Germline loops: CDR1 MNHEY, CDR2 SVGAGI. The CDR3 runs to 16 residues. With 3 bases clipped from V and 1 base from J, the junction kept 8 bases outside the gene matches. Here the CDR3 reads CASSYVRGLENTEAFF. The DNA of the CDR3 is TGTGCCAGCAGTTATGTGAGGGGGCTAGAGAACACTGAAGCTTTCTTT.

This chain links TRBV4-3 with TRBJ1-2, with 9 bases that match TRBD1. This CDR3 contains 15 residues. The ends lost 0 bases at V and 7 bases at J; junction bases unmatched: 6. Germline CDR1 reads LGHNA; CDR2 reads YSLEER. CDR3 in amino acids: CASSQDGGQGPGYTF. CDR3 bases: TGCGCCAGCAGCCAAGACGGGGGACAGGGCCCTGGCTACACCTTC.

This chain uses TRBV2 with TRBJ2-1, with D perhaps TRBD1 (5 bases). This CDR3 comprises 14 residues. CDR1 SNHLY and CDR2 FYNNEI come from the germline V gene. V gave up 6 bases and J gave up 7 bases, with 16 bases separating them. The CDR3 loop reads CASRPNPTVNEQFF. The CDR3 region has the DNA TGTGCCAGCAGACCCAACCCGACAGTGAATGAGCAGTTCTTC.

The chain has TRBV6-5 and TRBJ1-2, with 9 bases identical to TRBD1. Trimming took 4 bases from V and 8 from J; bases not matched to a gene: 8. Germline loops: CDR1 MNHEY, CDR2 SVGAGI. This CDR3 has 14 amino acids. The CDR3 nucleotides are TGTGCCAGCAGTTCCGGGGGACAGGGCTACGGCTACACCTTC. This sequence encodes CASSSGGQGYGYTF.

In this sample, this clone turned up once. The chain's CDR3 is CASSAGYLVYEQYF. The CDR3 nucleotides are TGTGCCAGCAGCGCGGGATATCTGGTCTACGAGCAGTACTTC. The chain uses TRBV11-2 and TRBJ2-7; a possible D gene is TRBD2 (6 bases). The ends were cut back, 5 bases at V and 3 bases at J, with 14 bases in the middle. Per germline, CDR1 SGHAT and CDR2 FQNNGV. The CDR3 loop spans 14 amino acids.

The chain recombines TRBV19 with TRBJ2-3; D ambiguous. The CDR3 is made up of 13 amino acids. The germline CDR1 and CDR2 sequences are LNHDA and SQIVND (reference sequence). V lost 2 bases to trimming and J lost 3 bases, with 6 bases between them. The CDR3 DNA reads as TGTGCCAGTAGTATACAGGCTACAGATACGCAGTATTTT. Encoded protein: CASSIQATDTQYF.

The rearrangement uses TRBV5-4 and TRBJ2-7; the match to TRBD2 covers 15 bases. Germline V gives CDR1 SGHNT, CDR2 YYREEE (reference sequence). The CDR3 is 19 residues long. The V gene end was trimmed by 0 bases and the J gene end by 2 bases; junction bases not matched to a gene: 9. The CDR3 DNA sequence: TGTGCCAGCAGCTTGGGATCCGGGACTAGCGGGGGGCTCGCCTACGAGCAGTACTTC. The encoded protein is CASSLGSGTSGGLAYEQYF.